The 6 T cell receptor beta chains reported below all come from one sample, sequenced in a study of T cells after yellow fever vaccination. TCRdb re-called the 5' RACE reads through MiXCR, storing one row per CDR3 protein. The sample shows some 300,000 distinct CDR3 sequences, about 10% of them seen only once. The sample was CD4+ T cells sorted from PBMCs, taken 5 days after the yellow fever booster vaccination. All receptors derive from a man aged 18 to 35 who received the YFV17D yellow fever vaccine.

This chain's CDR3 is CASSQYQGPSTDTQYF. DNA for the CDR3: TGTGCCAGCAGCCAATACCAGGGACCTAGCACAGATACGCAGTATTTT. The V gene is TRBV14, the J gene TRBJ2-3; perhaps D is TRBD1 or TRBD2 (5 bases each). CDR3 length equals 16 residues. V lost 2 bases and J lost 0, with 12 bases in between. Germline V CDR1 and CDR2: SGHDN, FVKESK.

Remarks on this clonotype: One end of the junction is discordant with germline, which a read error may explain. The V and J genes are TRBV3-1 and TRBJ1-1; TRBD1 matches 7 bases. This CDR3 has 15 residues. Germline lookup yields CDR1 LGHDT and CDR2 YNNKEL (reference sequence). CDR3 DNA: TGTGCCAGCAGGCAAGAACAGGGGTGGGACACTGAAGCTTTCTTT. It is translated as CASRQEQGWDTEAFF.

This clonotype was observed a few times. The rearrangement uses TRBV20-1 and TRBJ1-1; TRBD1 matches 8 bases. The CDR3 totals 16 residues. Losses at the gene ends were 4 bases for V and 3 bases for J; bases not matched to a gene: 13. Germline V lookup: CDR1 DFQATT, CDR2 SNEGSKA (reference sequence). The CDR3 bases are TGCAGTGCTACAGGATTTCCGGGACAGGCCGACACTGAAGCTTTCTTT. Its translation is CSATGFPGQADTEAFF.

This clonotype was counted many times. V usage is TRBV20-1 and J usage is TRBJ2-1; weak D call: TRBD2 (6 bases). The ends were cut back, 3 bases at V and 3 bases at J, with 15 bases in the middle. Per the germline V gene, CDR1 is DFQATT and CDR2 is SNEGSKA (reference sequence). The CDR3 extends over 15 amino acids. CDR3 protein: CSASPRDGVYNEQFF. In DNA form, the CDR3 reads TGCAGTGCTAGCCCGCGGGACGGGGTCTACAATGAGCAGTTCTTC.

The chain couples TRBV6-6 to TRBJ1-1; maybe TRBD1 (6 bases). V was shortened by 0 bases and J by 1 base, with 6 bases between the two germline ends. The CDR3 contains 14 residues. Germline V gene lookup returns CDR1 MNHNY and CDR2 SVGAGI (reference sequence). CDR3 sequence: CASSYSTGNTEAFF. CDR3 in DNA: TGTGCCAGCAGTTACTCGACAGGGAACACTGAAGCTTTCTTT.

This clonotype has just a few counts. The rearrangement links TRBV3-1 to TRBJ1-4; 9 nucleotides align to TRBD1. CDR3 length: 15 amino acids. The germline CDR1 and CDR2 sequences are LGHDT and YNNKEL (reference sequence). V shed 4 bases, J shed 6 bases, and the junction held 6 bases outside the gene matches. CDR3 coding DNA: TGTGCCAGCAGCCGATGGGGACAGGGTTATGAAAAACTGTTTTTT. Amino acids: CASSRWGQGYEKLFF.